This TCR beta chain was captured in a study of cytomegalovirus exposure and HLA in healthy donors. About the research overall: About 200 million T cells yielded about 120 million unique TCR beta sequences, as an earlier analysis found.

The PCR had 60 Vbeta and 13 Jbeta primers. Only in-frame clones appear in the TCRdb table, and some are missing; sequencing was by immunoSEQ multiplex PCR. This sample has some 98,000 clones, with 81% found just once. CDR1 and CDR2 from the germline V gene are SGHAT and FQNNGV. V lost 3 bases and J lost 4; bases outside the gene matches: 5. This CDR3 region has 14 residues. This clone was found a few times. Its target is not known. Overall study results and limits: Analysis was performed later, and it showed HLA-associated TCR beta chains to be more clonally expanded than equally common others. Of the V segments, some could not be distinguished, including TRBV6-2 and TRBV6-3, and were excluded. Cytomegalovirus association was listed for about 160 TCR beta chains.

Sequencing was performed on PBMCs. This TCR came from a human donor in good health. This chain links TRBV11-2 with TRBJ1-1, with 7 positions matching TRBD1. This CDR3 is CASSFGDRATEAFF. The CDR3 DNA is TGTGCCAGCAGCTTCGGTGACAGGGCCACTGAAGCTTTCTTT.